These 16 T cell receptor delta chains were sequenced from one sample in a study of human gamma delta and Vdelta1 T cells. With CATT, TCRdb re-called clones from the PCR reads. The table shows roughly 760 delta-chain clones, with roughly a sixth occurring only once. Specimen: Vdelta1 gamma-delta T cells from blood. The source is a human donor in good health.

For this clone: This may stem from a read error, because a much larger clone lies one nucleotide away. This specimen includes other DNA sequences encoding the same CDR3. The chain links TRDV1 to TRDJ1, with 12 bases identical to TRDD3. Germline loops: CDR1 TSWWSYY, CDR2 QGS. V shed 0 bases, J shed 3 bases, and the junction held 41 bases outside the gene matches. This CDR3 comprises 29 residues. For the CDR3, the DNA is TGTGCTCTTGGGGAACTTGGCCCCCATCCTAATCCCTCCTACGCCCGAGGACTGGGGGATACAGAGGGCCCCGATAAACTCATCTTT. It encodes CALGELGPHPNPSYARGLGDTEGPDKLIF.

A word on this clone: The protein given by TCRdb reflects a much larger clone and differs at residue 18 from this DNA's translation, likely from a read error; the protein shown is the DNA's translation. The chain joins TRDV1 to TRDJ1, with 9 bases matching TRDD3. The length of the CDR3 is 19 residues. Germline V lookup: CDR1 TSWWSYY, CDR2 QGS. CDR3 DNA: TGTGCTCTTGACCAAGGGTCCGGGGGATACCTAAAGAGCACCGATAAACTCACCTTT. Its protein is CALDQGSGGYLKSTDKLTF.

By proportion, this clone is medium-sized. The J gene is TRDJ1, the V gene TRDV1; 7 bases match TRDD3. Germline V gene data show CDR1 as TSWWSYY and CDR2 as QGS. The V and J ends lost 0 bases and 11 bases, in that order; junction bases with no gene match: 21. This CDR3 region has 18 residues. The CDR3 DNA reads TGTGCTCTTGGGGAACTATCGTGCCATACGAGGGATACCCCAGTGCTCATCTTT. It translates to CALGELSCHTRDTPVLIF.

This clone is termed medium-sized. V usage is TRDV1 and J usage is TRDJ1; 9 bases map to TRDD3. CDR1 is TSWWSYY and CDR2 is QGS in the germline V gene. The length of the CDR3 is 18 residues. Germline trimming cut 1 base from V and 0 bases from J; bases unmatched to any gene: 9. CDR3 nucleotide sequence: TGTGCTCTTGGGGAACCCCTCCCGCACTGGGGGAACACCGATAAACTCATCTTT. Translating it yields CALGEPLPHWGNTDKLIF.

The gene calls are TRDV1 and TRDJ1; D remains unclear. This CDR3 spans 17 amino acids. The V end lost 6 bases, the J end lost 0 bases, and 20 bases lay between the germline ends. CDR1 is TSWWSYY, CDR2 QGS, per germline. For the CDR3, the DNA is TGTGCTCTTGGCGAGGACCGGGGTGACCTGTACACCGATAAACTCATCTTT. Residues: CALGEDRGDLYTDKLIF.

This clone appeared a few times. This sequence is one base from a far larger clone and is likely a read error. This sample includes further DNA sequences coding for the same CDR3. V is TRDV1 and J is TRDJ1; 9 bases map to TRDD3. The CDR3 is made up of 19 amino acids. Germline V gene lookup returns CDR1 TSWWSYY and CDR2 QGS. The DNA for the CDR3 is TGTGCTCTTGACCAAGGGTCCGGGGGATACCTAAAGAGCACCGATAAACTTATCTTT. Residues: CALDQGSGGYLKSTDKLIF.

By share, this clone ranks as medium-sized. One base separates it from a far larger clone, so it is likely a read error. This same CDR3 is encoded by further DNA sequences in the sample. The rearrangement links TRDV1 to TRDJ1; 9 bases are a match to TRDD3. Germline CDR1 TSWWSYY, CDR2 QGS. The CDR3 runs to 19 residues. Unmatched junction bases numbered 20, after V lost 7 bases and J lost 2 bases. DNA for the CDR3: TGTGCTCTTGACCAAGGGTCCGGGGGATACCTAAAGAGTACCGATAAACTCATCTTT. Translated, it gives CALDQGSGGYLKSTDKLIF.

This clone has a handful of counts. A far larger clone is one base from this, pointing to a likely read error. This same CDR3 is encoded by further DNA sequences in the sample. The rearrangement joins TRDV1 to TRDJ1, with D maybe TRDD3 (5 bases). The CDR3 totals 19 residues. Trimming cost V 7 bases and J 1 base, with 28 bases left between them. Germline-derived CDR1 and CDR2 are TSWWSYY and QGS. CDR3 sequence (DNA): TGTGCTCTTGACCAAGGGTCCGGGGGGTACCTAAAGAGCACCGATAAACTCATCTTT. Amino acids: CALDQGSGGYLKSTDKLIF.

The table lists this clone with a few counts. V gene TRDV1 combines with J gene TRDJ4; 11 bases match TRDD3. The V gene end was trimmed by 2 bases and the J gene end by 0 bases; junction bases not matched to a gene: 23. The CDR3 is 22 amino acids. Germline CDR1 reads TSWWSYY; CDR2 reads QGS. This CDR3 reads CALGEDIPPPHYWGIIPRPLIF. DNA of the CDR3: TGTGCTCTTGGGGAAGATATTCCGCCGCCGCATTACTGGGGGATAATCCCCAGACCCCTGATCTTT.

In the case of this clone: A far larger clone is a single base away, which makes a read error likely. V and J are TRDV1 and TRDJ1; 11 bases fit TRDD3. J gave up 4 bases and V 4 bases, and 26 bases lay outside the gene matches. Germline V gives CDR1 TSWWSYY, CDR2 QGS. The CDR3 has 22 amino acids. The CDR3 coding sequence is TGTGCTCTTGGGGCACCCTTCCTTCCTTTGGTGGGGGATACGCGGGTGGGCGATAAACTCATCTTT. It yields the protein CALGAPFLPLVGDTRVGDKLIF.

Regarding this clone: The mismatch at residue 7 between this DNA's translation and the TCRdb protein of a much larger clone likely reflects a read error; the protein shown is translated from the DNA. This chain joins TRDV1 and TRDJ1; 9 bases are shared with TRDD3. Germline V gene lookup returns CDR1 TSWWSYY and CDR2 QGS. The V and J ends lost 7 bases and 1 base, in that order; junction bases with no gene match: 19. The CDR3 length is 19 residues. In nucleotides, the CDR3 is TGTGCTCTTGACCAAGGGGCCGGGGGATACCTAAAGAGCACCGATAAACTCATCTTT. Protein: CALDQGAGGYLKSTDKLIF.

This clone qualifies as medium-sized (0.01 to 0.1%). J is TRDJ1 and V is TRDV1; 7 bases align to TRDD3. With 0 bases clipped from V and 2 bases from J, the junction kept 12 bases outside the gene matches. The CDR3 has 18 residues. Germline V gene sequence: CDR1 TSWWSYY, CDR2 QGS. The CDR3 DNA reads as TGTGCTCTTGGGGAACTAACCGTATCTGGGGGGCGGACCGATAAACTCATCTTT. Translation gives CALGELTVSGGRTDKLIF.

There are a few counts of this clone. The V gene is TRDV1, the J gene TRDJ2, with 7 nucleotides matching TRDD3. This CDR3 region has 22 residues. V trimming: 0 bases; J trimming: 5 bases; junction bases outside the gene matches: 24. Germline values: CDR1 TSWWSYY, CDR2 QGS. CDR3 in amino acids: CALGELSCNPPAGGGCTAQLFF. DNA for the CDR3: TGTGCTCTTGGGGAACTAAGCTGTAACCCGCCGGCTGGGGGGGGTTGCACAGCACAACTCTTCTTT.

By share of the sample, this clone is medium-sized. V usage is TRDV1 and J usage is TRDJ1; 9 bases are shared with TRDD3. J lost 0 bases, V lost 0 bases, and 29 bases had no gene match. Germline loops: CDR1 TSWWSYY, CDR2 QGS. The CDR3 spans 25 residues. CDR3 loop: CALGELTVGLSYEQLGDKNTDKLIF. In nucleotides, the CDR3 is TGTGCTCTTGGGGAACTAACCGTGGGACTGTCCTACGAACAGTTGGGGGATAAGAACACCGATAAACTCATCTTT.

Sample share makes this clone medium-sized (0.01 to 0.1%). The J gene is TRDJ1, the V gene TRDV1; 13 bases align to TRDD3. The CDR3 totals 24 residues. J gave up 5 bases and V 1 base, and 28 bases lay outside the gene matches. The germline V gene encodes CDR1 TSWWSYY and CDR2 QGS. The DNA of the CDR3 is TGTGCTCTTGGGGAACCTCAGGTTATGGGCTTGGAGCCAAGTACTGGGGGATACGCGGATAAACTCATCTTT. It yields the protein CALGEPQVMGLEPSTGGYADKLIF.

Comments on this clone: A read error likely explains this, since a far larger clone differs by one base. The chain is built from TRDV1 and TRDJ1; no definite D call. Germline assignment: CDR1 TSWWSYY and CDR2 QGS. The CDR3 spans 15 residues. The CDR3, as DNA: TGTGCTCTTGGGGAACTAGACGTTAAGGCCGAAAAACTCATCTTT. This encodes CALGELDVKAEKLIF.